One sample yielded the 11 T cell receptor beta chains listed below, sequenced in a study of CD8 T cells in Susac syndrome. After extraction with the RNeasy kit, roughly 0.5 to 1 ug of the RNA was reverse transcribed using random hexamers. MiXCR, run by TCRdb on the immunoSEQ multiplex PCR reads, gives a single entry per CDR3 protein. The sample contains about 160,000 distinct CDR3 sequences, roughly 95% of which appear only once. What was sequenced was CD4+ T cells from PBMCs. Receptor source: a human donor with Susac syndrome.

The V gene is TRBV7-2, the J gene TRBJ1-1; no clear D gene. V lost 2 bases, J lost 1 base, and 17 bases lay in between. The CDR3 consists of 17 residues. Germline assignment: CDR1 SGHTA and CDR2 FQGNSA. CDR3 protein: CASSLRRGRMRNTEAFF. CDR3 in DNA: TGTGCCAGCAGCTTAAGACGGGGAAGGATGAGGAACACTGAAGCTTTCTTT.

The rearrangement uses TRBV7-9 and TRBJ2-7; 8 positions match TRBD2. Germline V gives CDR1 SEHNR, CDR2 FQNEAQ (reference sequence). Trimming at V came to 0 bases and at J to 5 bases, leaving 9 bases not matched to a gene. The CDR3 loop spans 16 amino acids. The CDR3 loop is CASSLALRGGIDEQYF. Written as DNA, the CDR3 is TGTGCCAGCAGCTTAGCGCTTCGGGGGGGAATCGACGAGCAGTACTTC.

The CDR3 DNA reads TGTGCCAGCAGCTTTGTGCTCCCCGGAGAGCAGTACTTC. The encoded protein is CASSFVLPGEQYF. V is TRBV7-9 and J is TRBJ2-7, with D uncertain. The CDR3 sequence is 13 residues long. From germline, CDR1 is SEHNR and CDR2 FQNEAQ (reference sequence). Trimming removed 3 bases at V and 7 bases at J, with 13 bases between.

This chain uses TRBV12-3 or TRBV12-4 with TRBJ1-2, with 7 bases aligning to TRBD1. The CDR3 covers 12 residues. V shed 6 bases and J 5 bases; nucleotides not matched to a gene: 3. The CDR3 DNA reads as TGTGCCAGCAGCCCGGGACAGTATGGCTACACCTTC. Amino acids: CASSPGQYGYTF.

The chain uses TRBV23-1 and TRBJ1-5; D may be TRBD1 (5 bases). TRBV23-1 carries the ORF label, with uncertain function. The CDR3 has 16 residues. The V end lost 3 bases, the J end lost 5 bases, and 17 bases lay between the germline ends. As DNA, the CDR3 is TGCGCCAGCAGTCACGTCGGACATGGGGAACATCAGCCCCAGCATTTT. Translating it yields CASSHVGHGEHQPQHF.

V is TRBV5-6 and J is TRBJ2-7; a possible D gene is TRBD2 (5 bases). The CDR3 is 13 amino acids. Germline V gives CDR1 SGHDT, CDR2 YYEEEE. V dropped 1 base and J dropped 6 bases, with 11 bases sitting between them. The CDR3 nucleotides read TGTGCCAGCAGCTTGATCTCGGGGATCGAGCAGTACTTC. As protein: CASSLISGIEQYF. The full variable domain, rest sourced from reference TRBV5-6 and TRBJ2-7, is DAGVTQSPTHLIKTRGQQVTLRCSPKSGHDTVSWYQQALGQGPQFIFQYYEEEERQRGNFPDRFSGHQFPNYSSELNVNALLLGDSALYLCASSLISGIEQYFGPGTRLTVT.

This clonotype was seen once. This chain connects TRBV20-1 to TRBJ2-4, with TRBD1 as a possible D gene (6 bases). In germline, CDR1 is DFQATT, CDR2 SNEGSKA (reference sequence). With 1 base removed from V and 0 bases from J, the gap between germline ends came to 13 bases. The CDR3 is 16 amino acids. CDR3 bases: TGCAGTGCTAGAGGAACAGGGTTCCTAGCCAAAAACATTCAGTACTTC. Amino acid sequence: CSARGTGFLAKNIQYF.

The chain uses TRBV3-1 and TRBJ2-5; 8 positions match TRBD2. The CDR3 has 14 amino acids. Germline lookup yields CDR1 LGHDT and CDR2 YNNKEL (reference sequence). The V gene end was trimmed by 8 bases and the J gene end by 6 bases; junction bases not matched to a gene: 11. The CDR3 reads CASGVTSGRKTQYF. DNA for the CDR3: TGTGCCAGCGGAGTTACCAGCGGGAGAAAGACCCAGTACTTC.

The rearrangement uses TRBV29-1 and TRBJ2-5, with 8 bases lining up with TRBD2. The CDR3 totals 14 residues. V lost 7 bases to trimming and J lost 4 bases; unmatched junction nucleotides: 11. CDR1 SQVTM and CDR2 ANQGSEA come from the germline V gene. The CDR3 DNA follows: TGCAGCGCCCCTACTAGCGGTGGGGGAGAGACCCAGTACTTC. This translates into CSAPTSGGGETQYF.

This sequence joins TRBV6-6 and TRBJ1-1; perhaps TRBD1 as D (6 bases). CDR3 length equals 13 residues. Germline-derived CDR1 and CDR2 are MNHNY and SVGAGI (reference sequence). V lost 10 bases and J 1 base, leaving 13 bases between the germline ends. CDR3 in amino acids: CANSQGRNTEAFF. CDR3 in DNA: TGTGCCAACTCCCAGGGGAGGAACACTGAAGCTTTCTTT.

A single count supports this clonotype. V gene TRBV30 combines with J gene TRBJ2-1, with 9 bases that match TRBD2. With V trimmed by 6 bases and J by 4 bases, 7 bases remained unmatched. CDR3 size: 14 residues. CDR1 is GTSNPN and CDR2 is SVGIG in the germline V gene (reference sequence). CDR3 coding DNA: TGTGCCTGCCCTTCGCTAGCGGGATACAATGAGCAGTTCTTC. It specifies CACPSLAGYNEQFF.